Following are 3 T cell receptor beta chains from one sample sequenced in a study of T cells in women clearing cervical HPV infection. TCRdb's copy holds only in-frame clones and misses some; the assay was immunoSEQ multiplex PCR. The sample totals fewer than 35,000 clones. Sequenced material: blood buffy coat. The receptors were sampled from a woman between 18 and 70 years old with a cervical HPV16 infection that either progressed to CIN3+ or cleared (not recorded which).

With regard to this clone: The CDR3 end falls 3 residues outside the read, so it is completed with the germline J gene. The chain is built from TRBV20-1 and TRBJ1-1; D is unclear. Germline CDR1 is DFQATT and CDR2 is SNEGSKA (reference sequence). Trimming removed 0 bases from V and 0 bases from J, with 17 bases in between. This CDR3 has 17 amino acids. The sequenced part of the CDR3 DNA is TGCAGTGCTAGAGATTTGGGCTCACACAGTATGAACACTGAA. Translation: CSARDLGSHSMNTE. The entire CDR3 protein is CSARDLGSHSMNTEAFF.

In regard to this clone: The read terminates 3 residues before the CDR3 end, so the remaining end is supplied by the germline J gene. The chain is built from TRBV7-6 and TRBJ1-2, with TRBD1 identical over 8 bases. Germline trimming cut 2 bases from V and 4 bases from J; bases unmatched to any gene: 3. CDR3 length: 14 amino acids. Germline assignment: CDR1 SGHVS and CDR2 FNYEAQ. Partial CDR3 DNA: TGTGCCAGCAGCTTACAGGGGGCTCTCTATGGC. Translating gives CASSLQGALYG. The entire CDR3 sequence reads CASSLQGALYGYTF.

Comment on this clone: The read halts 3 residues ahead of the CDR3 end, with the missing end drawn from the germline J gene. The chain employs TRBV2 and TRBJ2-1, with 9 bases identical to TRBD1. Per germline, CDR1 SNHLY and CDR2 FYNNEI. V gave up 2 bases and J gave up 8 bases; unmatched junction bases: 7. This CDR3 has 15 amino acids. Incomplete CDR3 DNA: TGTGCCAGCAGTGAATTGGGGACAGGGTCTTATGAG. It is translated as CASSELGTGSYE. In full, the CDR3 is CASSELGTGSYEQFF.